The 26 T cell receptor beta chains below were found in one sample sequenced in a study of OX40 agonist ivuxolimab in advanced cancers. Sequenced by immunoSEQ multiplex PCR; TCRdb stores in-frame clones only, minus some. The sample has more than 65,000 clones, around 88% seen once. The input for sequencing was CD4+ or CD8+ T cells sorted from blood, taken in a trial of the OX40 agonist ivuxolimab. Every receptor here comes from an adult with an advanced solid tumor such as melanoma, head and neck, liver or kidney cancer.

The CDR3 spells CASSYLREKSGYTF. For the CDR3, the DNA is TGTGCCAGCAGTTACTTACGGGAAAAATCTGGCTACACCTTC. This chain uses TRBV6-5 with TRBJ1-2; no firm D call. V lost 1 base, J lost 7 bases, and 13 bases lay in between. The CDR3 totals 14 residues. In germline, CDR1 is MNHEY, CDR2 SVGAGI.

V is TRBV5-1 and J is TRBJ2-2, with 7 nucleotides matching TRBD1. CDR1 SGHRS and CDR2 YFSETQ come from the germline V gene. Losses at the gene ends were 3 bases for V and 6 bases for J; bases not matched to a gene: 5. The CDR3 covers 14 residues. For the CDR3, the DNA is TGCGCCAGCAGCTGGACAGGTGAACCCGGGGAGCTGTTTTTT. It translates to CASSWTGEPGELFF.

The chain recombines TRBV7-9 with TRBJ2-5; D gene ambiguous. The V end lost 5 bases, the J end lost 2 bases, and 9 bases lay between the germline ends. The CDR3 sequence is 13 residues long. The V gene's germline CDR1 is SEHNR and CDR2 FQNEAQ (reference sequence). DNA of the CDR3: TGTGCCAGCAGCCAACGACCGCAAGAGACCCAGTACTTC. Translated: CASSQRPQETQYF.

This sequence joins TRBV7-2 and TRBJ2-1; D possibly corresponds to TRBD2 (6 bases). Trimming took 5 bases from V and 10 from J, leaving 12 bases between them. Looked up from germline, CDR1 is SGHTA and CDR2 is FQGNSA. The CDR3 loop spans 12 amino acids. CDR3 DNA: TGTGCCAGCAGCCCCCTAACTAGCGAGCAGTTCTTC. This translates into CASSPLTSEQFF.

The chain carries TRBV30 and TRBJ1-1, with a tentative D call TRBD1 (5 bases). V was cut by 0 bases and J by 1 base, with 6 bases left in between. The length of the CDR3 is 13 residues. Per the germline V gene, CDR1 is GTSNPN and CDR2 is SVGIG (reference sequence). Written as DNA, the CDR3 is TGTGCCTGGAGTGTAAGGGGGAACACTGAAGCTTTCTTT. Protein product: CAWSVRGNTEAFF.

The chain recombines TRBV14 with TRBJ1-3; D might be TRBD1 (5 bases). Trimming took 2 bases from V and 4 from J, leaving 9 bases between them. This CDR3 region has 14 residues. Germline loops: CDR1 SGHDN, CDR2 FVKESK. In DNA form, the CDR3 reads TGTGCCAGCAGCCAACAGGGCCTAGGAAACACCATATATTTT. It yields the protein CASSQQGLGNTIYF.

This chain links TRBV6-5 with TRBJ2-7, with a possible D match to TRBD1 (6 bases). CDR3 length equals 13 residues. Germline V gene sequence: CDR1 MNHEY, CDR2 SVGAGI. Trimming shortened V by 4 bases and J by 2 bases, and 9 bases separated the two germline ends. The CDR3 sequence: CASSWDITYEQYF. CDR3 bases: TGTGCCAGCAGTTGGGACATTACCTACGAGCAGTACTTC.

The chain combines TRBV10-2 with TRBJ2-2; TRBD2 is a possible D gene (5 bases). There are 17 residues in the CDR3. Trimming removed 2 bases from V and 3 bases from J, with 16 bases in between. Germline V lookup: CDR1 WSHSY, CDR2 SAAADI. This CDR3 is CASSESRGSRDTGELFF. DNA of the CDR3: TGCGCCAGCAGTGAGAGTAGAGGGTCGAGGGACACCGGGGAGCTGTTTTTT.

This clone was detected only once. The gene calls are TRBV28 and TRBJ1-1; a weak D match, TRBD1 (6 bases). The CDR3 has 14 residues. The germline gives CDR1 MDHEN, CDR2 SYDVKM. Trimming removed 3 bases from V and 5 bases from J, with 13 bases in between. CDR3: CASSLRQDRTEAFF. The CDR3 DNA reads TGTGCCAGCAGTTTGCGACAGGATCGAACTGAAGCTTTCTTT.

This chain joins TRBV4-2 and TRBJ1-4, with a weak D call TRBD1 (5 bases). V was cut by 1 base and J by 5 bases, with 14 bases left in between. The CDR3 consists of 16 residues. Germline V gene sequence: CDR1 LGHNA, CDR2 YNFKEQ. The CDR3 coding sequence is TGTGCCAGCAGCCAAGGTGGTTTCGGGGCGAATGAAAAACTGTTTTTT. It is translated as CASSQGGFGANEKLFF.

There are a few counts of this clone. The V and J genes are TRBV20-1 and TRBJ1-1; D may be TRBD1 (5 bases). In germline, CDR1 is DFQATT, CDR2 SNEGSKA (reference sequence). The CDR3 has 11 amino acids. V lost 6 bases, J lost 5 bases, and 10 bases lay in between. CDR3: CSARVGTEAFF. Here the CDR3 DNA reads TGCAGTGCCAGGGTGGGAACTGAAGCTTTCTTT.

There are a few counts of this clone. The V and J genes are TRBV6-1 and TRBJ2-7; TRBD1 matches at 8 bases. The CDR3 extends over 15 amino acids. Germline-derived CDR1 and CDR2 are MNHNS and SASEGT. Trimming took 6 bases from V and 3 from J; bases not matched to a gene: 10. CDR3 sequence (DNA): TGTGCCAGCAGGGGGGACGACAGGGGCGACTACGAGCAGTACTTC. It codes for CASRGDDRGDYEQYF.

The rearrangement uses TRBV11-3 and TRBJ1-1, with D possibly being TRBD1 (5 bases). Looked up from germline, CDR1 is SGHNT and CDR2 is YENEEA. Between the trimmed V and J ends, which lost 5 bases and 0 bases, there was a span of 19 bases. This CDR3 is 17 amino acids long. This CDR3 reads CASSQDTFSPMNTEAFF. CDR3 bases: TGTGCCAGCAGCCAGGACACATTTTCCCCCATGAACACTGAAGCTTTCTTT.

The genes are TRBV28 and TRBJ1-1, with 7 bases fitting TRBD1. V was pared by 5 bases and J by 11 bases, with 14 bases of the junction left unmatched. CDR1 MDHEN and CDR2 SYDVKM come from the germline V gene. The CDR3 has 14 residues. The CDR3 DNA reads TGTGCCAGCAGTCCCCCCTCGAGGGGGCGGAGGGCTTTCTTT. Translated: CASSPPSRGRRAFF. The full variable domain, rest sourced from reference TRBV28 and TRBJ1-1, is DVKVTQSSRYLVKRTGEKVFLECVQDMDHENMFWYRQDPGLGLRLIYFSYDVKMKEKGDIPEGYSVSREKKERFSLILESASTNQTSMYLCASSPPSRGRRAFFGQGTRLTVV.

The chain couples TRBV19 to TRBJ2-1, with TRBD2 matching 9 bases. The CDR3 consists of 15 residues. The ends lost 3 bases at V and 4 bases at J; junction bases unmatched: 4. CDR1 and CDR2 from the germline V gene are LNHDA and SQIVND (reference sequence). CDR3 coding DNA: TGTGCCAGTAGTATGGCGGGGGGGTATTACAATGAGCAGTTCTTC. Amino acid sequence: CASSMAGGYYNEQFF.

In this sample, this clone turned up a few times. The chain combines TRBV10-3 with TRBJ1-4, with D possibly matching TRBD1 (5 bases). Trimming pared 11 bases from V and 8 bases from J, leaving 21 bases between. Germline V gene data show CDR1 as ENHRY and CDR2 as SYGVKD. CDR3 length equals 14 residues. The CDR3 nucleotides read TGTGCCTCCGACCGGGGCAGGGAGGAAGAAAAACTGTTTTTT. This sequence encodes CASDRGREEEKLFF.

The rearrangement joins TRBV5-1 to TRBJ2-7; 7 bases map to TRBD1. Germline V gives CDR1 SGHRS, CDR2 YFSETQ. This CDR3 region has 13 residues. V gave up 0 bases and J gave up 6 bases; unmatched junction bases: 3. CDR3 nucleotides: TGCGCCAGCAGCTTGGGAACAGGGGCCGAGCAGTACTTC. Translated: CASSLGTGAEQYF.

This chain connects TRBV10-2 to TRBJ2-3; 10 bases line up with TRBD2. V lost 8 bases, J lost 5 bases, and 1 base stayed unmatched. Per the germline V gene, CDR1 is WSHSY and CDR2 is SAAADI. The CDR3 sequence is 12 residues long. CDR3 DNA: TGCGCCAGCCGACTAGCGGGAGATACGCAGTATTTT. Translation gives CASRLAGDTQYF.

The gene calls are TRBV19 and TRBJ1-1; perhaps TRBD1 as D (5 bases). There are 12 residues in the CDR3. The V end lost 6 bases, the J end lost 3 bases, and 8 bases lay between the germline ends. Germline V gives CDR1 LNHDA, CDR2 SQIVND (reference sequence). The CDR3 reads CASRRGDTEAFF. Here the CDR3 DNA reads TGTGCCAGTAGGAGAGGGGACACTGAAGCTTTCTTT.

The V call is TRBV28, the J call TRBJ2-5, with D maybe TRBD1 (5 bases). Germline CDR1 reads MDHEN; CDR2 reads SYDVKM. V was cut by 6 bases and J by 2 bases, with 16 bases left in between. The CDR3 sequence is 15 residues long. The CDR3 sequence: CASRFDSADQETQYF. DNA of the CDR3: TGTGCCAGCAGGTTCGACAGCGCCGATCAAGAGACCCAGTACTTC.

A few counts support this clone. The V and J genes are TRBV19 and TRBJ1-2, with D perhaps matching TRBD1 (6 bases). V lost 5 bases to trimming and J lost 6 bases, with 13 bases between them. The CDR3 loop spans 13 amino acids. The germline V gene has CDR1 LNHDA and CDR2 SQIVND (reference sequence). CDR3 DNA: TGTGCCAGTAGTGTCGGGACACTACATGGCTACACCTTC. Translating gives CASSVGTLHGYTF. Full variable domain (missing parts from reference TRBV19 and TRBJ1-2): DGGITQSPKYLFRKEGQNVTLSCEQNLNHDAMYWYRQDPGQGLRLIYYSQIVNDFQKGDIAEGYSVSREKKESFPLTVTSAQKNPTAFYLCASSVGTLHGYTFGSGTRLTVV.

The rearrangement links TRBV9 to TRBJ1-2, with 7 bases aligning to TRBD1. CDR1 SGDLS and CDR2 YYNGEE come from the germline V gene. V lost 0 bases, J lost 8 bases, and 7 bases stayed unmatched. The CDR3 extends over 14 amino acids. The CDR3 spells CASSVGGGAGGYTF. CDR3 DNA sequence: TGTGCCAGCAGCGTAGGAGGGGGCGCGGGCGGCTACACCTTC.

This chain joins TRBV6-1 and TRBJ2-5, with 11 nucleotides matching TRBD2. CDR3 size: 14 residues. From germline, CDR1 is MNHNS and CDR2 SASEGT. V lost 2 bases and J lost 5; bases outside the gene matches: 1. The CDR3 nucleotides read TGTGCCAGCAGTGAAACTAGCGGGGGTGAGACCCAGTACTTC. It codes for CASSETSGGETQYF.

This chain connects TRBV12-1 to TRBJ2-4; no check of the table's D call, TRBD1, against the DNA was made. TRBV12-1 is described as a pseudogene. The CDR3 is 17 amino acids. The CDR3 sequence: CASSPSKDRAAKNIQYF. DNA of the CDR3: TGTGCCAGCAGCCCTTCGAAGGACAGGGCGGCCAAAAACATTCAGTACTTC.

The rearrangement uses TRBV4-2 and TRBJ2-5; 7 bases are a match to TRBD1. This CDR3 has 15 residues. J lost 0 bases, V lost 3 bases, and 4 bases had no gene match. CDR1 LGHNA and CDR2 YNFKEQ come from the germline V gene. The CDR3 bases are TGTGCCAGCAGCCAGTTGGGACAGAACCAAGAGACCCAGTACTTC. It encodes CASSQLGQNQETQYF.

CDR3 nucleotide sequence: TGTGCCAGCAGCTTAGCGCGGGGGTCCTATGGCTACACCTTC. It codes for CASSLARGSYGYTF. The chain combines TRBV7-2 with TRBJ1-2; D perhaps matches TRBD1 (5 bases). V dropped 0 bases and J dropped 4 bases, with 9 bases sitting between them. Germline CDR1 is SGHTA and CDR2 is FQGNSA. CDR3 length: 14 amino acids.